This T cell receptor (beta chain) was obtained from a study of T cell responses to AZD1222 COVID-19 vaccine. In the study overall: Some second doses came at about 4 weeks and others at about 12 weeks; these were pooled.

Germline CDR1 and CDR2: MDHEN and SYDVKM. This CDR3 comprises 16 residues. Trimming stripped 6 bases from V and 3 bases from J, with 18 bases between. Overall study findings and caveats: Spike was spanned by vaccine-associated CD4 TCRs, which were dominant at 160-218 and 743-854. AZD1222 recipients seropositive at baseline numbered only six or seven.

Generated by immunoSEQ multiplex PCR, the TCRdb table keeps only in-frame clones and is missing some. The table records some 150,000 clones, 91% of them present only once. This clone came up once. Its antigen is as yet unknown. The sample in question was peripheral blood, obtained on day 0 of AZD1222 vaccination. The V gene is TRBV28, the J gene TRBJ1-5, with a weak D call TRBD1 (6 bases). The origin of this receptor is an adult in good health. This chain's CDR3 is CASRSLGQRPNQPQHF. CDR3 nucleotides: TGTGCCAGCAGATCGCTTGGACAGAGACCCAATCAGCCCCAGCATTTT.